The text below deals with one T cell receptor beta chain. The target of this receptor is not known. No quality values exist for individual bases; no much larger clone is one base distant. CDR1 KGHSH and CDR2 LQKENI were looked up in the germline V gene. The CDR3, from cysteine to phenylalanine, totals 16 residues. The retained sequence is limited to the CDR3, 48 bases, with the frame set at the first base. Trimming takes 5 bases off V and 3 bases off J; junction bases not matched to a gene: 12. One collaborating source in Seattle enrolled patients during active infection and followed them longitudinally through the course of disease. Each collaborating institution followed its own protocols to collect whole blood in K2EDTA tubes. Collaborator samples were shipped for TCRbeta analysis as frozen whole blood, isolated PBMCs, or DNA extracted from either sample type. The sample is drawn from a study of blood T cell repertoires in COVID-19 (dated by TCRdb to the early 2020s). Background on the whole study: Samples from collaborators originated in the United States, Italy and Spain and spanned both the acute and convalescent phases of COVID-19. The material from the prospective study consisted of cDNA or gDNA derived from T cells, B-cell-depleted T cells, or PBMCs. A de-identified subject ID, COVID-19 status, age in years and sex were almost always included in the sample metadata. The dataset comprised deeply sampled blood TCRbeta repertoires from subjects exposed to, actively infected with, or recovered from COVID-19. The repertoires were released in a freely available public database intended as a resource for research on the immune response to SARS-CoV-2. Where available, HLA class I and class II types were taken from metadata supplied by the sample provider and were not determined by assay-based typing. Samples were obtained from the ongoing ImmuneRACE study (first 160 participants) and from 1,000 to 1,500 subjects provided by 6 global collaborators.

TCRbeta CDR3 regions were amplified from genomic DNA by means of the immunoSEQ Assay, a bias-controlled multiplex PCR. Per the authors' processing: Within the assay, amplification of reference gene primers was used to estimate how many nucleated cells each sample contained. To quantify the absolute abundance of each unique TCRbeta CDR3 rearrangement, sequence reads were collapsed and filtered. For each sample, productive Simpson clonality was calculated as the square root of Simpson's diversity index over productive rearrangements. Here the immuneACCESS table is served through TCRdb, limited to in-frame sequences with V and J called. Missing clones are a known gap in these copies; in checked studies unresolved V genes cover under half, and the rest lacks a known reason. Clonal size and the V and J genes are those of that table, whereas D and trimming came from the DNA. This sample lists 70,000 to 95,000 clones; roughly 90% were detected once. Of the sample, less than 3.5% is held by the ten largest clones.

General study outcomes and caveats: The amount of clinical and demographic metadata varied by source and participant and was provided uncurated.

Material: peripheral blood. The receptor's source is a man between 50 and 59 years old with COVID-19, enrolled during active disease. The chain is assembled from TRBV18 and TRBJ1-1, with 7 bases aligning to TRBD1. The nucleotide sequence is given as TGTGCCAGCTCAAACCCGGGACAGATATTTTACACTGAAGCTTTCTTT. It encodes CASSNPGQIFYTEAFF.